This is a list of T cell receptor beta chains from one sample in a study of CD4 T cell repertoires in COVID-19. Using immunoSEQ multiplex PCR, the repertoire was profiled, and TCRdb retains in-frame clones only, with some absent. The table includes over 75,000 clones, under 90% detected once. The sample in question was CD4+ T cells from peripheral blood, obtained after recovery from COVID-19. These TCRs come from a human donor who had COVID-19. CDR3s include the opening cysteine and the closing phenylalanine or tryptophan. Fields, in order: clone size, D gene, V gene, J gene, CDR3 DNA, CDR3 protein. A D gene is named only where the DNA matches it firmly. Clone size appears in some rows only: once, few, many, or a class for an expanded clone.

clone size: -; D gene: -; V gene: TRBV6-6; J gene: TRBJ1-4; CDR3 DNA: TGTGCCAGCAGTTACTCGGGAGCAACTAATGAAAAACTGTTTTTT; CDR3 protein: CASSYSGATNEKLFF
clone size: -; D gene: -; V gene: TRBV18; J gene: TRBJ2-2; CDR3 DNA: TGTGCCAGCTCACGAGGGAATACCGGGGAGCTGTTTTTT; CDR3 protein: CASSRGNTGELFF
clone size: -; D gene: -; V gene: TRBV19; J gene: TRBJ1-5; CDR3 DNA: TGTGCCAGTCGGGCCCTAACCGATCAGCCCCAGCATTTT; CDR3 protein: CASRALTDQPQHF
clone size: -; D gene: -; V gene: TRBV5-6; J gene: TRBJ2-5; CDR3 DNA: TGTGCCAGCAGCTCCTTGGGGCAGACCCAGTACTTC; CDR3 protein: CASSSLGQTQYF
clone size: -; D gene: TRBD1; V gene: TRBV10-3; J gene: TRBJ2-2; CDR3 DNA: TGTGCCATCAGAGGGACAGGGGTCGAACCCGGGGAGCTGTTTTTT; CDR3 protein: CAIRGTGVEPGELFF
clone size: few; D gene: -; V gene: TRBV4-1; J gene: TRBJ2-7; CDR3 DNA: TGCGCCAGCAGCCGTACAGGAACCCCCTACGAGCAGTACTTC; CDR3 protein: CASSRTGTPYEQYF
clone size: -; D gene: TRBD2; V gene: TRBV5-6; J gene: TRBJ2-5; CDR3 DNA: TGTGCCAGCAGCCCGCTGCCAGCGGGGTGGCGGGAGGGCCAAGAGACCCAGTACTTC; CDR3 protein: CASSPLPAGWREGQETQYF
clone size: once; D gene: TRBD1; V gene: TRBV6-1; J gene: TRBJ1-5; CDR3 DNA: TGTGCCAGCAGTGAAGCTGGAGGGACAGGTATACAGCCCCAGCATTTT; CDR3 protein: CASSEAGGTGIQPQHF
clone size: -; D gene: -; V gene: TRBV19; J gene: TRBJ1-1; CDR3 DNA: TGTGCCAGTAGTATTCTGGGGAGGACGAACACTGAAGCTTTCTTT; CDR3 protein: CASSILGRTNTEAFF
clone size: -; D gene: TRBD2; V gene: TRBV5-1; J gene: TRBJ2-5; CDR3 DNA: TGCGCCAGCAGCTTTACGGGACTAGGCGGTGGAGAGACCCAGTACTTC; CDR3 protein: CASSFTGLGGGETQYF
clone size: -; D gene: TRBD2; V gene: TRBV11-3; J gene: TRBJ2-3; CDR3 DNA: TGTGCCAGCAGCTTAAGCGGGAATGAGGTAGATACGCAGTATTTT; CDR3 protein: CASSLSGNEVDTQYF
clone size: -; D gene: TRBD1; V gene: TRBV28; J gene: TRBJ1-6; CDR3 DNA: TGTGCCAGCAGTTTAACAGGGGGTAGTTCACCCCTCCACTTT; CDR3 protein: CASSLTGGSSPLHF
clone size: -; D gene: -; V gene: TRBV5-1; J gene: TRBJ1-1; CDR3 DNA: TGCGCCAGCAGCTCGCAGGGCTTTGACACTGAAGCTTTCTTT; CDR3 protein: CASSSQGFDTEAFF
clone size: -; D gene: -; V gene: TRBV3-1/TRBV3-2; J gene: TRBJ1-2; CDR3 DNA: TGTGCCAGCAGCCTCACCTCGTCCTATGGCTACACCTTC; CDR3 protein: CASSLTSSYGYTF
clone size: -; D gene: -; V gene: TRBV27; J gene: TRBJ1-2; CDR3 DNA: TGTGCCAGCAGTTTGCTTGGGGGGACTAACTATGGCTACACCTTC; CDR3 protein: CASSLLGGTNYGYTF
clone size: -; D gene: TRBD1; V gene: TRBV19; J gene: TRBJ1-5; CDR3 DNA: TGTGCCAGTAGTAAGGTCGGGACAGTGTCTCAGCCCCAGCATTTT; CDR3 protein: CASSKVGTVSQPQHF
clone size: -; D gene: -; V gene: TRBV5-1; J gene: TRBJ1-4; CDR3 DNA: TGCGCCAGCAGCTTGTTGCCCCAAAAGGAAAAACTGTTTTTT; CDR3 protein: CASSLLPQKEKLFF
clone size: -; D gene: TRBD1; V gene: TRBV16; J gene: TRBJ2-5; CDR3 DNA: TGTGCCAGCAGCCAATACAACAGGGGAAGAGAGACCCAGTACTTC; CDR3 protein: CASSQYNRGRETQYF
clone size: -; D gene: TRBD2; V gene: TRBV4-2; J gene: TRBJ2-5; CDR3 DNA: TGTGCCAGCAGCCAAGATCCCAGGACTAGCGGGAGTGAGACCCAGTACTTC; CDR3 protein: CASSQDPRTSGSETQYF
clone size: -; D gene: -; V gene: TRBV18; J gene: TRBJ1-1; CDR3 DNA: TGTGCCAGCCAGCCGAGAAACACTGAAGCTTTCTTT; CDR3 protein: CASQPRNTEAFF
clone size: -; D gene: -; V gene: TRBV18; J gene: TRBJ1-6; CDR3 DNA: TGTGCCAGCTCACAGGCAAGCGGTAATTCACCCCTCCACTTT; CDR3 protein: CASSQASGNSPLHF
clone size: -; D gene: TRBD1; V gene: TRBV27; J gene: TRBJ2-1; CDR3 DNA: TGTGCCAGCAGCCGCGGGACAGGGGTGGCCAATGAGCAGTTCTTC; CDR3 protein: CASSRGTGVANEQFF
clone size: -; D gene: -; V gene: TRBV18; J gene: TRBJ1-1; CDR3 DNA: TGTGCCAGCTCCCGGGCGGGCTCTAACACTGAAGCTTTCTTT; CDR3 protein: CASSRAGSNTEAFF
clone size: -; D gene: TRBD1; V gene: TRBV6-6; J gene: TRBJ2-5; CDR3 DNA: TGTGCCAGCAGCCGCACAGGTCACAGGGGGGAGACCCAGTACTTC; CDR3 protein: CASSRTGHRGETQYF
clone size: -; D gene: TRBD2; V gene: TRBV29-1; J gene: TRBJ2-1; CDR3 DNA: TGCAGCACAGGCGGGGCGGGAGGTGAGCAGTTCTTC; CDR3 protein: CSTGGAGGEQFF
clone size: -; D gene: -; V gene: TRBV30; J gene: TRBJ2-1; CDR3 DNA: TGTGCCCGTGGACGGAGGGAGCAGTTCTTC; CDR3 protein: CARGRREQFF
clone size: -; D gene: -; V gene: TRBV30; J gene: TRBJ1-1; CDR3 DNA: TGTGCCTGGAGTCGAGGGCTTGGCACTGAAGCTTTCTTT; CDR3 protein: CAWSRGLGTEAFF
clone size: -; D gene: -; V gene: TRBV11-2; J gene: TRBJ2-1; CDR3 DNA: TGTGCCAGCAGCTTTGCAAGGGGTTCGAATGAGCAGTTCTTC; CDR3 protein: CASSFARGSNEQFF
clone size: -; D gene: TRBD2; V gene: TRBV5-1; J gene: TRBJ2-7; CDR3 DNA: TGCGCCAGCAGTGACGGGAGGGTCGACGAGCAGTACTTC; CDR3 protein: CASSDGRVDEQYF
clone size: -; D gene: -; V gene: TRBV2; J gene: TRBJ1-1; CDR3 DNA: TGTGCCAGCATCCGTGCCGCGAACACTGAAGCTTTCTTT; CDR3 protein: CASIRAANTEAFF
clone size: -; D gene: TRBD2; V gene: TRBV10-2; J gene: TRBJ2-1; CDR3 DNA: TGCGCCAGCAGTGAGTGGGAGGGGTACAATGAGCAGTTCTTC; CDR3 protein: CASSEWEGYNEQFF
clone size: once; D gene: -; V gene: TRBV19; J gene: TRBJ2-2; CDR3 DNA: TGTGCCAGTAGTATTCTAGGGGTCACCGGGGAGCTGTTTTTT; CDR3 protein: CASSILGVTGELFF
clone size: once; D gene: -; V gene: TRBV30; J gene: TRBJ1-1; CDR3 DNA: TGTGCCTGGAGTCCCGAAGTCGGTATGGGCACTGAAGCTTTCTTT; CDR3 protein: CAWSPEVGMGTEAFF
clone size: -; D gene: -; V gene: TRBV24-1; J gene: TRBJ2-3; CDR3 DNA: TGTGCCACCAGTGATCTTGATACGCAGTATTTT; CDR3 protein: CATSDLDTQYF
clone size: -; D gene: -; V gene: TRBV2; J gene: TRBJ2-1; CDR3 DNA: TGTGCCAGCAGTGACCCACGGACTGGTTCTAAAAGCTCCTACAATGAGCAGTTCTTC; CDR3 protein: CASSDPRTGSKSSYNEQFF
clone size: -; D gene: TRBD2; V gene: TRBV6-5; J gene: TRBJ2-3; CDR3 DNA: TGTGCCAGCAGGGAGACTAGCGGGGTCGCAGATACGCAGTATTTT; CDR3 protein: CASRETSGVADTQYF
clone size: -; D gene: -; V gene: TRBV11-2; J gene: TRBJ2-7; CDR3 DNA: TGTGCCAGCAGCTTAGATGGGGGGCACAGCTCCTACGAGCAGTACTTC; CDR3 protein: CASSLDGGHSSYEQYF
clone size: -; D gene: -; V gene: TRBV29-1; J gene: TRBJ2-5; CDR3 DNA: TGCAGCGTGGGGTTGGGGGAGACCCAGTACTTC; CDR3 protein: CSVGLGETQYF
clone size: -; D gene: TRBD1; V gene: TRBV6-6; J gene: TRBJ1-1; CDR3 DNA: TGTGCCAGCAGCAAGAGACAGGGGGCGACGAACACTGAAGCTTTCTTT; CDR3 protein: CASSKRQGATNTEAFF
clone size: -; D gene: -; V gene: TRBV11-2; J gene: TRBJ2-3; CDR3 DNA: TGTGCCAGCAGCTCGGGCCTACAAGGTACGCAGTATTTT; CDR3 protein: CASSSGLQGTQYF
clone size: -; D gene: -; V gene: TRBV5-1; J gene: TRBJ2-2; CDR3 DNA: TGCGCCAGCAGCTTGGTCCAGGGGACCGGGGAGCTGTTTTTT; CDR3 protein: CASSLVQGTGELFF
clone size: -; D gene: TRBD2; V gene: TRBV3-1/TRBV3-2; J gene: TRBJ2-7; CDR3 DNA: TGTGCCAGCAGCCACTCTAGCGGGAGTTCCCACGAGCAGTACTTC; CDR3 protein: CASSHSSGSSHEQYF